Sequencing of this TCR beta chain was carried out in a study of OX40 agonist ivuxolimab in advanced cancers. Study summary: Partial responses, seen in three patients, involved one hepatocellular carcinoma and two cutaneous melanomas.

Sequenced by immunoSEQ multiplex PCR; TCRdb stores in-frame clones only, minus some. This table has roughly 27,000 clones, 81% appearing once. Whole-study findings and limits: CD4+ and CD8+ T cells in blood underwent clonal expansion by week 6 at 0.1 to 3.0 mg/kg. Antigens targeted by the expanded peripheral T cells were not determined.

This clone was observed a few times. Its antigen is still unknown. The CDR3 is 14 residues long. The V end lost 4 bases, the J end lost 1 base, and 10 bases lay between the germline ends. Per the germline V gene, CDR1 is LNHDA and CDR2 is SQIVND (reference sequence). The source material was CD4+ or CD8+ T cells sorted from blood, sampled in a trial of the OX40 agonist ivuxolimab. The sequence derives from an adult with an advanced solid tumor such as melanoma, head and neck, liver or kidney cancer. V gene TRBV19 combines with J gene TRBJ1-1; D gene uncertain. For the CDR3, the DNA is TGTGCCAGTAGTAGGTCAGCAGCGAACACTGAAGCTTTCTTT. Translation gives CASSRSAANTEAFF.